Sequencing of this TCR beta chain was carried out in a study of CD8 T cells in Susac syndrome. Study overall: Six sequenced Susac syndrome patients had clinically active disease, while about 8 were in remission. The Susac syndrome patients were therapy-naive, on corticosteroids, or on intravenous immunoglobulin alone at blood draw.

RNA was extracted with the RNeasy kit, and a quantity of 0.5 to 1 ug was reverse transcribed using random hexamers. A single record per CDR3 protein comes from TCRdb applying MiXCR to the immunoSEQ multiplex PCR reads. The repertoire holds about 190,000 distinct CDR3 sequences, with approximately 94% as singletons. TEMRA cells were FACS-enriched, and CD8+ and CD4+ T cells were isolated negatively. The CDR3 loop spans 13 amino acids. The J segment lost 4 bases and the V segment lost 3 bases, leaving 5 bases of the junction unmatched. Germline V gene lookup returns CDR1 GTSNPN and CDR2 SVGIG (reference sequence).

The chain combines TRBV30 with TRBJ1-1, with 7 bases fitting TRBD1. This receptor was taken from a human donor with Susac syndrome. Sequencing was done on a sample of CD4+ T cells from PBMCs. The CDR3 spells CAWSPTGPTEAFF. The CDR3 nucleotides read TGTGCCTGGAGCCCGACAGGGCCCACTGAAGCTTTCTTT.